This T cell receptor (beta chain) was sequenced in a study of regulatory T cells in long-lasting Graves disease. This clonotype came up many times. Its matching antigen is unknown. The CDR3 consists of 16 residues. Germline V gene sequence: CDR1 MNHNS, CDR2 SASEGT. The ends lost 7 bases at V and 5 bases at J; junction bases unmatched: 9. Documented time point: newly diagnosed GD, antithyroid drugs for less than 3 months. There was RNA extracted from PBMCs, and the TCR library was made from it. Overall study findings and caveats: TRBV28, TRBJ1-2 and TRBJ2-5 were favored in persistent disease.

HTBI primers from iRepertoire and Arm-PCR of CDR3 regions yielded the TCR beta libraries. MiXCR, applied by TCRdb to the multiplex PCR reads, yields one record per CDR3 protein. Of around 400,000 distinct CDR3 sequences listed, around 15% are singletons. This specimen was peripheral blood mononuclear cells (PBMCs), taken at new diagnosis, from a patient treated with antithyroid drugs. The receptor was isolated from a female donor with Graves disease. The rearrangement joins TRBV6-1 to TRBJ1-5, with TRBD1 matching 12 bases. CDR3 nucleotides: TGTGCCAGCAAGCCCGGGACAGGGGGCGGTTATCAGCCCCAGCATTTT. It codes for CASKPGTGGGYQPQHF.